What follows is one T cell receptor beta chain and its context. There is no known antigen for this receptor. The input lacks base qualities; no much larger clone sits a single base away. The sample belongs to a study of T cell changes during pregnancy in multiple sclerosis (dated by TCRdb to between 2018 and 2020). At the level of the whole study: The study looked at changes in the T cell repertoire across pregnancy in women with multiple sclerosis.

At the junction V is shortened by 5 bases and J by 7 bases; bases outside the gene matches: 5. CDR1 ENHRY and CDR2 SYGVKD were looked up in the germline V gene. The CDR3 runs 12 residues from the cysteine to the phenylalanine. Just the 36-base CDR3 DNA is kept, in frame starting at base 1. To prepare the library, the immunoSEQ multiplex PCR assay was applied. TCRdb's version of the immuneACCESS table is confined to in-frame rearrangements and falls short of the full clone set. An unresolved V gene accounts for under half of the shortfall where checked; the remainder is of unknown origin. This sample lists over 45,000 clones; roughly 90% were detected once. Clones ranked in the top ten supply approximately 1.5% of the sample.

This sequence uses TRBV10-3 and TRBJ2-7, with TRBD2 matching 7 junction bases. The clonotype originates from a female donor in good health, enrolled as a control in a pregnancy study. The starting material was peripheral blood, obtained in the first trimester of pregnancy. The CDR3 is CAISTTAGEQYF. The bases read TGTGCCATCAGTACGACAGCGGGAGAGCAGTACTTC.